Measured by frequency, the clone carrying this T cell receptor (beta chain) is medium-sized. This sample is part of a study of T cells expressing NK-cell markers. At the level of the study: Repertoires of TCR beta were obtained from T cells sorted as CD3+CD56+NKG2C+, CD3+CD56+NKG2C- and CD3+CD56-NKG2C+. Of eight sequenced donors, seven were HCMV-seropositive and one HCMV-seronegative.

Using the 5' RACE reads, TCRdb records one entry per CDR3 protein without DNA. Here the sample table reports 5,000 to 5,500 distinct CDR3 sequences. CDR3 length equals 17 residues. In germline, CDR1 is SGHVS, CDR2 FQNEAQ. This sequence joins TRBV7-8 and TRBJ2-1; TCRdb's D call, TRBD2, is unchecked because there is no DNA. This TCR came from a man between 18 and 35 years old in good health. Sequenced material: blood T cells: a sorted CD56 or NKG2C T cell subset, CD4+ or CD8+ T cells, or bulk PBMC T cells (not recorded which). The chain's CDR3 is CASSRRRGLTIYNEQFF.